This TCR beta chain was captured by sequencing in a study of blood T cell repertoires in COVID-19. This CDR3 comprises 15 residues. Germline V gives CDR1 MGHRA, CDR2 YSYEKL. The V end lost 1 base, the J end lost 0 bases, and 7 bases lay between the germline ends. This study enrolled people aged about 18 to 90 from about 26 US geographic areas. Assignment of participants to cohorts was predicated upon participant-reported clinical history. Sequencing used immunoSEQ multiplex PCR; TCRdb keeps in-frame clones, though not all of them. The table includes 200,000 or so clones, 88% detected once. The sequence was obtained from a woman under 40 who had recovered from COVID-19. The chain has TRBV4-1 and TRBJ1-3; D unclear. Source material: PBMCs or T cells enriched from blood (not recorded which). The CDR3 DNA is TGCGCCAGCAGCCAAGTGGGCGTCTCTGGAAACACCATATATTTT. Translated, it gives CASSQVGVSGNTIYF.